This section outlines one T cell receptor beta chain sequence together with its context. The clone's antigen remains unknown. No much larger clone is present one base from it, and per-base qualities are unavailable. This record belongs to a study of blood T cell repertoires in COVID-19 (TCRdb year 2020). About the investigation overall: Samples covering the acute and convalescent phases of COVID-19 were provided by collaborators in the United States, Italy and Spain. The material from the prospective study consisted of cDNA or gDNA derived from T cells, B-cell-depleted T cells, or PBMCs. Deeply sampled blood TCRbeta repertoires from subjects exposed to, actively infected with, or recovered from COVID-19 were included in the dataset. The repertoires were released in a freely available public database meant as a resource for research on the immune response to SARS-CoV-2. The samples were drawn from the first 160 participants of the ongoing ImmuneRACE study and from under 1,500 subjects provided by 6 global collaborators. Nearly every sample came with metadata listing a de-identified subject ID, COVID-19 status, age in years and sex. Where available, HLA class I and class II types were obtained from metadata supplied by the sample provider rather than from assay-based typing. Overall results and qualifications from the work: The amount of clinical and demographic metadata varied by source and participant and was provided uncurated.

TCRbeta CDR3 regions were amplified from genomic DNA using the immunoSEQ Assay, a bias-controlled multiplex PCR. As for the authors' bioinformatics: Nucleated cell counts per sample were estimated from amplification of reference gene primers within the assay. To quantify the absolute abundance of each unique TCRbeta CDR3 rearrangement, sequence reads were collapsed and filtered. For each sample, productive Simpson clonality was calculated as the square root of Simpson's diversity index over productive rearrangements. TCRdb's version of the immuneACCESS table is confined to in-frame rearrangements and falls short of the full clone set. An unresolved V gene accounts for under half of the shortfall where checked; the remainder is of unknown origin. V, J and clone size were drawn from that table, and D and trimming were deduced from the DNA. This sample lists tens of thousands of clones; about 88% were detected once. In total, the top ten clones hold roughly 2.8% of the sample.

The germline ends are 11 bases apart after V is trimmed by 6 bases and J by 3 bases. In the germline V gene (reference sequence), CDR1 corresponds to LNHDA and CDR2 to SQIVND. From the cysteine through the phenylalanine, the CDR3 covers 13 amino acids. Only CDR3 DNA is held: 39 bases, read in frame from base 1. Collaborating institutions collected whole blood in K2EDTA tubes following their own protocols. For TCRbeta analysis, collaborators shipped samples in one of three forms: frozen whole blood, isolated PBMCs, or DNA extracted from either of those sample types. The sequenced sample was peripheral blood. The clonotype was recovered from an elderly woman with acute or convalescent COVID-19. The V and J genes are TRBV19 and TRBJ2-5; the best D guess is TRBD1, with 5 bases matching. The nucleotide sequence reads TGTGCCAGTAGCCAAAACAGGAAAGAGACCCAGTACTTC. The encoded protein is CASSQNRKETQYF.